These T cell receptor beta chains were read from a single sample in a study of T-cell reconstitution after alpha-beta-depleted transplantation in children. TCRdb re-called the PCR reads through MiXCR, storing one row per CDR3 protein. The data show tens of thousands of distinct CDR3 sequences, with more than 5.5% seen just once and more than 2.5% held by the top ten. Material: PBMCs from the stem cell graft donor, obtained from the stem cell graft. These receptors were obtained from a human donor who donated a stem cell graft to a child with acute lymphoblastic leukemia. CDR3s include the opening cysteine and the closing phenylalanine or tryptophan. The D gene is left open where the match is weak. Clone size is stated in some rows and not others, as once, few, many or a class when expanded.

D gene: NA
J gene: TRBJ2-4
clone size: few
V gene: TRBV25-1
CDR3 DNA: TGTGCCAGCAGCCACGGGTCTAACCAGTTACCACAGTACTTC
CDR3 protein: CASSHGSNQLPQYF

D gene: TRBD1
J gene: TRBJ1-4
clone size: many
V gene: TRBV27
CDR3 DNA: TGTGCCAGCAGTTTATTCACTCGGACAGGGACTAATGAAAAACTGTTTTTT
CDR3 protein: CASSLFTRTGTNEKLFF

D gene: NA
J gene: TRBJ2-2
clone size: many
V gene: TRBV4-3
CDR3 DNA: TGCGCCAGCAGCCAAGGGTCAGGGGCGGTGTACACCGGGGAGCTGTTTTTT
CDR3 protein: CASSQGSGAVYTGELFF

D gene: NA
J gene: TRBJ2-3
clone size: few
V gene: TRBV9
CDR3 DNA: TGTGCCAGCAGCCCCCAGGGGTACACAGATACGCAGTATTTT
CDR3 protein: CASSPQGYTDTQYF

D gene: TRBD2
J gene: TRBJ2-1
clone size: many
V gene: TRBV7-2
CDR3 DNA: TGTGCCAGCAGCTTATCTAGCGGTGCTTACAATGAGCAGTTCTTC
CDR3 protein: CASSLSSGAYNEQFF

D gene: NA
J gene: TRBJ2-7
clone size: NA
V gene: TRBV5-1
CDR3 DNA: TGCGCCAGCAGCTTGGTCGGGCAAAACGAGCAGTACTTC
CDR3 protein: CASSLVGQNEQYF

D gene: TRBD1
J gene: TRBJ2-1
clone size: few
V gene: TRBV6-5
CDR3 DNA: TGTGCCAGCAGCCCCGACAGGGGGCTAAATTTCTACAATGAGCAGTTCTTC
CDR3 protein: CASSPDRGLNFYNEQFF

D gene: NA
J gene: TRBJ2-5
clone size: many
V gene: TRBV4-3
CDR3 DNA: TGCGCCAGCAGCCAACGGGACAAAGGCGAAGAGACCCAGTACTTC
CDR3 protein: CASSQRDKGEETQYF

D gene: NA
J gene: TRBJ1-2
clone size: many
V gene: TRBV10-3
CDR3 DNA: TGTGCCATCAGATTGGGTAACTATGGCTACACCTTC
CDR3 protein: CAIRLGNYGYTF

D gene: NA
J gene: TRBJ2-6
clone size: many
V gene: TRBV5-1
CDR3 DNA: TGCGCCAGCCATGATGGGGCCAACGTCCTGACTTTC
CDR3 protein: CASHDGANVLTF

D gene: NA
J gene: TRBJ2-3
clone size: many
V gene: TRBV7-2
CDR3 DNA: TGTGCCAGCAGCCTAATTATAACAGATACGCAGTATTTT
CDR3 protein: CASSLIITDTQYF

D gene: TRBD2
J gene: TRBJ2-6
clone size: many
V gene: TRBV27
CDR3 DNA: TGTGCCAGCAGTTTCTGGGGGGGGGAGTCTGGGGCCAACGTCCTGACTTTC
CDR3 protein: CASSFWGGESGANVLTF

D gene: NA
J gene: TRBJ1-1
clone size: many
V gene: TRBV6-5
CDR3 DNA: TGTGCCAGCAGTTACTCCCAGGGACGCGGCACTGAAGCTTTCTTT
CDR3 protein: CASSYSQGRGTEAFF

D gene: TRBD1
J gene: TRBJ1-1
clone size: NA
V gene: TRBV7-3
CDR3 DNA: TGTGCCAGCAGCTCGGGTAGGGACAGGGAAGCTTTCTTT
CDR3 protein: CASSSGRDREAFF

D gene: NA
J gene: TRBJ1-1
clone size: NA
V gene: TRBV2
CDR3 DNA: TGTGCCAGCAGTCCTCCGAACACTAACACTGAAGCTTTCTTT
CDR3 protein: CASSPPNTNTEAFF

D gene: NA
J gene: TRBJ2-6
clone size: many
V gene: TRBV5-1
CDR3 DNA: TGCGCCAGCAGCTTGCTAAGCTCTGGGGCCAACGTCCTGACTTTC
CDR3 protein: CASSLLSSGANVLTF

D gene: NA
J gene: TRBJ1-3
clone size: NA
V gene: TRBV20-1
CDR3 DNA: TGCAGTGCCGGGGAGCCCTCTGGAAACACCATATATTTT
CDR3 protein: CSAGEPSGNTIYF

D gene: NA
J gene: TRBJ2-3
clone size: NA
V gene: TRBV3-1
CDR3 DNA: TGTGCCAGCAGCCAAGATCTGGGGGGGGCCAGAGATACGCAGTATTTT
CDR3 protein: CASSQDLGGARDTQYF

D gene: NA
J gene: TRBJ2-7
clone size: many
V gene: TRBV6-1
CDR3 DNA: TGTGCCAGCAGCTCATACTTGACCTACGAGCAGTACTTC
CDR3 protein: CASSSYLTYEQYF

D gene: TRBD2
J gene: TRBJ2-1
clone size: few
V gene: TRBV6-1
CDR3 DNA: TGTGCCAGCAGAAGCGGGAGATCGAGAAATGAGCAGTTCTTC
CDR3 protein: CASRSGRSRNEQFF

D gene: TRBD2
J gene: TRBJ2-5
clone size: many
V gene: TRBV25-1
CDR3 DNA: TGTGCCAGCAGTGTATCACTAGCGGCCCAAGAGACCCAGTACTTC
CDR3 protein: CASSVSLAAQETQYF

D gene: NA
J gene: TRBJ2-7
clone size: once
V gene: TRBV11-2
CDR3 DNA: TGTGCCAGCAGCCATCGGATGACGGCATACGAGCAGTACTTC
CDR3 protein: CASSHRMTAYEQYF

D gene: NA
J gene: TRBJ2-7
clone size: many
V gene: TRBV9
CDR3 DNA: TGTGCCAGCAGCGTTCAGGACTCCAGACTCCATGAGCAGTACTTC
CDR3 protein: CASSVQDSRLHEQYF

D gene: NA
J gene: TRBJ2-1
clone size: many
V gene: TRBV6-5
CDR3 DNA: TGTGCCAGCAGTTACGATAGCGGAGGCTACAATGAGCAGTTCTTC
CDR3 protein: CASSYDSGGYNEQFF

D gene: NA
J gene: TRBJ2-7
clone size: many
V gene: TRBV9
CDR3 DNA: TGTGCCAGCAGCGCCAGTCTAAGGGACAGGGACGAGCGGGAGGGCTACGAGCAGTACTTC
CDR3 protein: CASSASLRDRDEREGYEQYF

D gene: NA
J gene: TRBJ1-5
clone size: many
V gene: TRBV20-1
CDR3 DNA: TGCAGTGCTAGTAAAAACAGGGAGAGTCAGCCCCAGCATTTT
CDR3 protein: CSASKNRESQPQHF

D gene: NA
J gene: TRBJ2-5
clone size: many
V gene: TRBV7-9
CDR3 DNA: TGTGCCAGCAGCTTACGGACGGGGCCAAAAGAGACCCAGTACTTC
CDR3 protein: CASSLRTGPKETQYF

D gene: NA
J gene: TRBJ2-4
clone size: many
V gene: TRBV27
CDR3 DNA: TGTGCCAGCAGTCCGACCCCCTTAATGGGAGCCAAAAACATTCAGTACTTC
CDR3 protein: CASSPTPLMGAKNIQYF

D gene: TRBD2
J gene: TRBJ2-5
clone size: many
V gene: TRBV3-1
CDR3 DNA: TGTGCCAGCAGCCCGCAGGGGCTAGCGGGAGAGAAGACCCAGTACTTC
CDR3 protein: CASSPQGLAGEKTQYF

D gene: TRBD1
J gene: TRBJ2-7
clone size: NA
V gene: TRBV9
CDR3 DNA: TGTGCCAGCAGCGTGGGACAGGGGGCTTACGAGCAGTACTTC
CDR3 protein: CASSVGQGAYEQYF

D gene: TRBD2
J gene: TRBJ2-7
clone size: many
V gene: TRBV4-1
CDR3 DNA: TGCGCCAGCAGCCAAGATTGGAAGCGGGACTCCTACGAGCAGTACTTC
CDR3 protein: CASSQDWKRDSYEQYF

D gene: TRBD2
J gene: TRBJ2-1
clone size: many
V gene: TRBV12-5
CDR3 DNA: TGTGCTAGTGGGGCTAGCGGGAGCTCCTACAATGAGCAGTTCTTC
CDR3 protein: CASGASGSSYNEQFF

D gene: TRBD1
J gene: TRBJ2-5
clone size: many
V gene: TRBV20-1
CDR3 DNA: TGCAGTGCTAGCCCCCGACAGGGGGCAGCGGAGACCCAGTACTTC
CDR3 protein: CSASPRQGAAETQYF

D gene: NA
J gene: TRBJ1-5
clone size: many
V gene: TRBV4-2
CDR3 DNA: TGTGCCAGCAGCCAATCGGCGGGACGTGGGCAGCCCCAGCATTTT
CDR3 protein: CASSQSAGRGQPQHF

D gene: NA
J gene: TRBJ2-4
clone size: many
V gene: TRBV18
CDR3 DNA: TGTGCCAGCTCCCCGACAGTCCATCTAGCCAAAAACATTCAGTACTTC
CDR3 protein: CASSPTVHLAKNIQYF

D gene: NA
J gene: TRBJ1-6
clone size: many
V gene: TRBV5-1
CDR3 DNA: TGCGCCAGCAGCTTTGACAGGCTGGCCTATAATTCACCCCTCCACTTT
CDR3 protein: CASSFDRLAYNSPLHF

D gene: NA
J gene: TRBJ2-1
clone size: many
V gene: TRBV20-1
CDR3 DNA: TGCAGTGCAAGGATGACAGGGAGGTACGATGAGCAGTTCTTC
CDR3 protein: CSARMTGRYDEQFF

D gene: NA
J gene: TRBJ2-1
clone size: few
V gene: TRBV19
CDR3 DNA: TGTGCCACCTCCCTTAGTCGGGCGGAACTTTACAATGAGCAGTTCTTC
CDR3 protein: CATSLSRAELYNEQFF

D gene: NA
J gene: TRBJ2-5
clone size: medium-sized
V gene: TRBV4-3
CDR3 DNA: TGCGCGGAATCGCAGCTCACAGGGCAAGAGACCCAGTACTTC
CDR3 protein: CAESQLTGQETQYF

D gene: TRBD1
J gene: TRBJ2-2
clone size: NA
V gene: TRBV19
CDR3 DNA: TGTGCCAGTAGTACAATGAGACAGGGAAGGAATTCCGGGGAGCTGTTTTTT
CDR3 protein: CASSTMRQGRNSGELFF

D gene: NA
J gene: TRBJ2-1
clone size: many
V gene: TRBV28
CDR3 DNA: TGTGCCAGCAGTCGTATAGCATATGAGCAGTTCTTC
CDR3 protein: CASSRIAYEQFF

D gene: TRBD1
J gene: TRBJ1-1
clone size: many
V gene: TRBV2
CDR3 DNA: TGTGCCAGCGTTAGGACAGGGGTTGCTGAAGCTTTCTTT
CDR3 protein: CASVRTGVAEAFF

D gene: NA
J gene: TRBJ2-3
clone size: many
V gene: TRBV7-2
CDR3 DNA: TGTGCCAGCAGCTTAATAGGCCGGGGGGCCGCAGATACGCAGTATTTT
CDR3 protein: CASSLIGRGAADTQYF

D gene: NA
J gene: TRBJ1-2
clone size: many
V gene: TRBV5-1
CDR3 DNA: TGCGCCAGCAGCTTGGGGGGGACACCCAACTATGGCTACACCTTC
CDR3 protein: CASSLGGTPNYGYTF

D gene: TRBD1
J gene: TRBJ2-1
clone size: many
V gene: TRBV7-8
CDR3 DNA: TGTGCCAGCAGCCCCGGACAGGAATCTTACAATGAGCAGTTCTTC
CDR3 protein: CASSPGQESYNEQFF

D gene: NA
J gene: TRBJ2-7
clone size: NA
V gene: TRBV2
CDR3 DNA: TGTACCATCTGTCTGGGTCTGACCTACGAGCAGTACTTC
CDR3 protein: CTICLGLTYEQYF

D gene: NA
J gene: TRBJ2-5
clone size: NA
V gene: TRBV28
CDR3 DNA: TGTGCCAGGGGCCCGGAGCCCCAGTCCCAGTACTTC
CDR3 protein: CARGPEPQSQYF

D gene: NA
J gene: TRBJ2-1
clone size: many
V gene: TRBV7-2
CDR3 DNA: TGTGCCAGCAGCTTGGGTCGCACTTCCTACAATGAGCAGTTCTTC
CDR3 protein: CASSLGRTSYNEQFF